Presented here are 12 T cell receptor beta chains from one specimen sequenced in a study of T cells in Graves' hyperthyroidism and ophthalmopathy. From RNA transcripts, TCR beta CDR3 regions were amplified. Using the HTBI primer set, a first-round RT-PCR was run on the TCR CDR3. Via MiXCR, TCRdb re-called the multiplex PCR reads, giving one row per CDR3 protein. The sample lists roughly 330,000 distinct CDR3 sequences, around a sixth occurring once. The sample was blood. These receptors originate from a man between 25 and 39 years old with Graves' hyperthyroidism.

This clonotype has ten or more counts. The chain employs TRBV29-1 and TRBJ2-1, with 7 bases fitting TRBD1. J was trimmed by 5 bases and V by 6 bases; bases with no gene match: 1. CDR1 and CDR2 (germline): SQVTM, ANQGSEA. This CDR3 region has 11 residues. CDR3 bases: TGCAGCGTAACAGGGGACAATGAGCAGTTCTTC. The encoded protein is CSVTGDNEQFF.

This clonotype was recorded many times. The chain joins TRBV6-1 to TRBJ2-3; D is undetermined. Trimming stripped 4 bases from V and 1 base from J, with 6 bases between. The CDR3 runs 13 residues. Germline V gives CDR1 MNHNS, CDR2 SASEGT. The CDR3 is CASSVDGTDTQYF. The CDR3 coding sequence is TGTGCCAGCAGTGTGGACGGCACAGATACGCAGTATTTT.

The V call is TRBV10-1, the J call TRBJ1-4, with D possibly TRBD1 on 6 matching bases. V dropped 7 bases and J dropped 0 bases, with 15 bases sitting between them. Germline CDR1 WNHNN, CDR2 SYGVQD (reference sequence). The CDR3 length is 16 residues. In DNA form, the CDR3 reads TGCGCCAGCACCCTAATTACAGGGCCAACTAATGAAAAACTGTTTTTT. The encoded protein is CASTLITGPTNEKLFF.

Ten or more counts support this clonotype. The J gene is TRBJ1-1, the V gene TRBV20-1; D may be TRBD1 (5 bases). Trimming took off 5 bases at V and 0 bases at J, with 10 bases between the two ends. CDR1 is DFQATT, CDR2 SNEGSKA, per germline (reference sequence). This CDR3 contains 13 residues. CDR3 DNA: TGCAGTGCTGAGGGACGGATGAACACTGAAGCTTTCTTT. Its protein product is CSAEGRMNTEAFF.

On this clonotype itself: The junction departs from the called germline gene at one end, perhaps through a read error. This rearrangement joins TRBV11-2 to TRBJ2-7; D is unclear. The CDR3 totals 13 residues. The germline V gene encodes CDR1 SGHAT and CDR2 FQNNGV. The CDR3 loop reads CASSLGAAYELYF. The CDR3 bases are TGTGCCAGCAGCTTAGGCGCCGCCTACGAGCTGTACTTC.

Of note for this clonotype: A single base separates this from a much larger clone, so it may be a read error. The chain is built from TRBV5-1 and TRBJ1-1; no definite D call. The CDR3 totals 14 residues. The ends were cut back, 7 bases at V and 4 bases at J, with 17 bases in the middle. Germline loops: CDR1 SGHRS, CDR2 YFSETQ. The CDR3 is CASGAHAGSTEAFF. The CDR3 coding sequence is TGCGCCAGCGGCGCCCATGCGGGAAGCACTGAAGCTTTCTTT.

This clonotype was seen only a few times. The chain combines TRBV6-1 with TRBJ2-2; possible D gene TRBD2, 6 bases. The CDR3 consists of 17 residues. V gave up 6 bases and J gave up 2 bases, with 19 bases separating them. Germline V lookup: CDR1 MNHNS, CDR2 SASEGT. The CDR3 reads CASSLAYRDSNTGELFF. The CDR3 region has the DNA TGTGCCAGCAGCTTAGCCTACCGGGACTCCAACACCGGGGAGCTGTTTTTT.

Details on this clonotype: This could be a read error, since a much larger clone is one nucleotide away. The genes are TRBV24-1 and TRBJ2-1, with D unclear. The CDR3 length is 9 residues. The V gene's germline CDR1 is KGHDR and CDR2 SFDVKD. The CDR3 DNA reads TGTTCCTCTCACAATGAGCAGTTCTTC. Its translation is CSSHNEQFF.

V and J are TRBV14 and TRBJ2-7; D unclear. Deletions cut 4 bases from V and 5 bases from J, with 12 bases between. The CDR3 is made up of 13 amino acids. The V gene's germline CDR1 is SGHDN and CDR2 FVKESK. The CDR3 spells CASSPFLGHEQYF. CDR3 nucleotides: TGTGCCAGCAGCCCTTTCCTTGGACACGAGCAGTACTTC.

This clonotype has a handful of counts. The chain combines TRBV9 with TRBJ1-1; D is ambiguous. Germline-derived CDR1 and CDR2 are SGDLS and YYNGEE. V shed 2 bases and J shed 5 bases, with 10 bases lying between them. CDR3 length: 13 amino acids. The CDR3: CASSVLGRTEAFF. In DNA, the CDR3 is TGTGCCAGCAGCGTGTTAGGGCGAACTGAAGCTTTCTTT. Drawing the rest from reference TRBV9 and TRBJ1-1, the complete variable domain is DSGVTQTPKHLITATGQRVTLRCSPRSGDLSVYWYQQSLDQGLQFLIQYYNGEERAKGNILERFSAQQFPDLHSELNLSSLELGDSALYFCASSVLGRTEAFFGQGTRLTVV.

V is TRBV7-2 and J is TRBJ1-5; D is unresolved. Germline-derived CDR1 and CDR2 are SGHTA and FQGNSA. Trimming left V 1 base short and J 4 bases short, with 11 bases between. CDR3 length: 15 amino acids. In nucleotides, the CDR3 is TGTGCCAGCAGCTTAGGGTCGTCGGTTAATCAGCCCCAGCATTTT. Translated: CASSLGSSVNQPQHF.

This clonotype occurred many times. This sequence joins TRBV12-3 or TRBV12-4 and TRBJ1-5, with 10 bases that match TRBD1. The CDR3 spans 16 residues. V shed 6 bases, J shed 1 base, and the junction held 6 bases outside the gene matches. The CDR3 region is CASRPGQGVSNQPQHF. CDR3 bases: TGTGCCAGCAGGCCAGGACAGGGGGTAAGCAATCAGCCCCAGCATTTT.